This T cell receptor beta chain was recovered during a study of T cells in tuberculosis (dated by TCRdb to the late 2010s). A note on the overall study: The study combined CD1B tetramers and high-throughput TCR immunosequencing to characterize T cells specific for the mycobacterial lipid antigen glucose monomycolate (GMM). IGRA-negative adolescents, IGRA-positive adolescents with latent tuberculosis and adults with active tuberculosis, ten per group, were compared in a South African clinical cohort. Points the paper makes about the study in general: Compared with IGRA-negative controls, TCR-alpha repertoires from active tuberculosis had smaller mean NN-distances to GMM-specific TCRs, which suggests that these TCRs underwent clonal expansion. Shorter CDR3-alpha lengths in active tuberculosis patients partly drove the smaller NN-distances, and the TCR-beta difference was not statistically significant. Using GEM motif frequencies, a classifier achieved 60% to 70% accuracy, whereas a classifier built on the diverse GMM-specific repertoire got to roughly 90% accuracy (AUROC 0.8 to 0.95). Clinical samples were selected based on which cryopreserved specimens were available, and the active tuberculosis cases were adults whereas the controls were adolescents.

TCR libraries were generated with the immunoSEQ multiplex PCR assay, using TCR-beta and/or TCR-alpha/delta assays for each sample. The Illumina high-throughput platform was used to sequence the amplified TCR libraries. The paper's data handling went like this. Clustering and dimensionality reduction were performed using pairwise TCRdist distances among GMM-specific receptors from ex vivo sorted or in vitro expanded T cells. Each clinical repertoire was assigned a mean NN-distance score, defined as the average TCRdist to the nearest 10% of tetramer-positive reference sequences. GEM TCR motif frequency was computed as the fraction of unique TCRs matching known GEM sequences by V/J usage and CDR3 length. Linear discriminant analysis with leave-one-out cross-validation, implemented in scikit-learn, was used to classify active tuberculosis. Entries here come from immuneACCESS through TCRdb and include only in-frame sequences with V and J called. Some clones fail to appear in such tables; in the studies checked, an unresolved V gene covers under half of the shortfall, and the cause of the remainder is unknown. V and J calls and clone size are those listed in that table; D and trimming were worked out from the DNA. The sample table lists under 45,000 clones, over 90% of them with a count of one. The ten largest clones add up to around 7% of the sample.

The germline V gene encodes CDR1 SQVTM and CDR2 ANQGSEA. The CDR3 spans 13 residues, from the cysteine through the phenylalanine. This entry keeps only the CDR3 DNA: 39 bases, framed from base 1. Clipping removes 4 bases from V and 4 bases from J, with 2 as the unmatched junction base count. As to this clone: Which antigen it targets is not known. Nothing much larger sits one base from this clone, and base qualities are not available.

At study entry, adolescents were screened for latent tuberculosis infection using a tuberculin skin test and the QuantiFERON-TB GOLD In-Tube IGRA. Unsorted cryopreserved PBMC were immunosequenced, covering on average approximately 90,000 T cells per clinical donor. Eleven high schools in the Worcester region of the Western Cape, South Africa, served as enrollment sites for adolescents aged 12 to 18 years. Ten or so adolescents infected with M. tuberculosis and ten uninfected adolescents were chosen and matched for age and sex. PBMC from adolescents were isolated by density centrifugation from freshly drawn heparinized blood and then cryopreserved.

The sequencing sample was made of PBMCs. The rearrangement joined TRBV29-1 to TRBJ1-2, with 11 bases in between that match TRBD1. The source of this sequence is a donor aged 10 to 29 with latent tuberculosis or without tuberculosis infection. CDR3 loop: CSVGTGGVYGYTF. Here is the DNA: TGCAGCGTTGGGACAGGGGGCGTCTATGGCTACACCTTC.